Below, 8 T cell receptor beta chains from the same sample are listed, as sequenced in a study of blood T cells in healthy people across ages. Combining a sample-barcoded 5' primer with a J-beta primer mix, a second PCR ran for roughly 6 to 12 cycles. TCRdb itself ran the 5' RACE reads through MiXCR, one entry per CDR3 protein. The table lists more than 450,000 distinct CDR3 sequences, around 27% of them singletons. These data also featured in a second study, about T cells of mothers and their children.

The sample comprised blood. These receptors all stem from a boy aged 2 to 10 in good health.

The chain employs TRBV15 and TRBJ2-5; maybe TRBD2 (5 bases). The ends were cut back, 3 bases at V and 3 bases at J, with 11 bases in the middle. The CDR3 length is 14 residues. Germline lookup yields CDR1 LNHNV and CDR2 YYDKDF (reference sequence). The CDR3 region is CATSSRGWEETQYF. The CDR3 DNA follows: TGTGCCACCAGCAGTAGAGGGTGGGAAGAGACCCAGTACTTC.

The chain combines TRBV6-5 with TRBJ2-5; D possibly matches TRBD1 or TRBD2 (5 bases each). The J call may be incorrect, as the DNA end agrees better with TRBJ2-7. The CDR3 has 15 amino acids. Germline values: CDR1 MNHEY, CDR2 SVGAGI. CDR3 in DNA: TGTGCCAGCAGGAAATTTAGGGGACCTCGTTACGAGCAGTACTTC. This gives the protein CASRKFRGPRYEQYF.

V gene TRBV18 combines with J gene TRBJ2-1; 13 nucleotides match TRBD2. The CDR3 spans 21 residues. The ends lost 3 bases at V and 0 bases at J; junction bases unmatched: 14. Germline V gives CDR1 KGHSH, CDR2 LQKENI. The CDR3 nucleotides are TGTGCCAGCTCACCCTCCTGGGGGACTAGCGGGGCTACTGGCTCCTACAATGAGCAGTTCTTC. Translated: CASSPSWGTSGATGSYNEQFF.

V usage is TRBV6-1 and J usage is TRBJ1-4, with 10 bases matching TRBD1. V lost 10 bases, J lost 4 bases, and 3 bases stayed unmatched. This CDR3 contains 13 residues. The germline V gene has CDR1 MNHNS and CDR2 SASEGT. CDR3 nucleotides: TGTGCCACCGGACAGGGGGGTAATGAAAAACTGTTTTTT. This encodes CATGQGGNEKLFF.

This clonotype showed up just a few times. The V call is TRBV7-9, the J call TRBJ1-1; D is uncertain. From germline, CDR1 is SEHNR and CDR2 FQNEAQ (reference sequence). CDR3 length equals 12 residues. With 2 bases removed from V and 7 bases from J, the gap between germline ends came to 8 bases. For the CDR3, the DNA is TGTGCCAGCAGCTTATCGGCCGGTGAAGCTTTCTTT. Residues: CASSLSAGEAFF. Full variable domain (remainder filled in from reference TRBV7-9 and TRBJ1-1): DTGVSQNPRHKITKRGQNVTFRCDPISEHNRLYWYRQTLGQGPEFLTYFQNEAQLEKSRLLSDRFSAERPKGSFSTLEIQRTEQGDSAMYLCASSLSAGEAFFGQGTRLTVV.

This clonotype was picked up a small number of times. V is TRBV6-6 and J is TRBJ2-3; D is possibly TRBD1 (5 bases). Per germline, CDR1 MNHNY and CDR2 SVGAGI (reference sequence). The CDR3 is made up of 15 amino acids. V was pared by 0 bases and J by 5 bases, with 12 bases between. The CDR3 region has the DNA TGTGCCAGCAGTTACTCGACCAGAAGGGGAGATACGCAGTATTTT. Encoded protein: CASSYSTRRGDTQYF.

The table lists this clonotype with a count of one. The chain has TRBV5-5 and TRBJ2-7, with TRBD2 matching 9 bases. Germline trimming cut 0 bases from V and 0 bases from J; bases unmatched to any gene: 7. The length of the CDR3 is 17 residues. Germline V gene sequence: CDR1 SGHKS, CDR2 YYEKEE (reference sequence). In DNA form, the CDR3 reads TGTGCCAGCAGCTTGGTCAGCGGGGGGACGGGCTCCTACGAGCAGTACTTC. Protein sequence: CASSLVSGGTGSYEQYF.

This clonotype showed up just a few times. V usage is TRBV7-3 and J usage is TRBJ2-3; 8 nucleotides align to TRBD2. This CDR3 contains 16 residues. CDR1 and CDR2 (germline): SGHTA, FQGTGA. V shed 5 bases, J shed 1 base, and the junction held 8 bases outside the gene matches. The CDR3 DNA sequence: TGTGCCAGCAGCGATTCTACTAGCGGTGGCACAGATACGCAGTATTTT. Amino acids: CASSDSTSGGTDTQYF. Based on the CDR3 plus reference TRBV7-3 and TRBJ2-3, the full variable domain is GAGVSQTPSNKVTEKGKYVELRCDPISGHTALYWYRQSLGQGPEFLIYFQGTGAADDSGLPNDRFFAVRPEGSVSTLKIQRTERGDSAVYLCASSDSTSGGTDTQYFGPGTRLTVL.